This entry lists 20 T cell receptor beta chains sequenced from one sample in a study of T cell repertoires in cytomegalovirus infection. TCRdb processed the reads anew with MiXCR; each CDR3 protein has one entry. The sample consists of approximately 910,000 distinct CDR3 sequences, 30% to 40% of them appearing once. Their recognized antigens are unknown. Sequencing used cultured CD8+ T cells from PBMCs, obtained from culture after CMV antigen stimulation. The receptors come from a human donor in good health (CMV status not recorded). Some clones in this sample may be carry-over from other donors' samples.

This clonotype occurred a few times. This chain connects TRBV4-3 to TRBJ1-1; weak D call: TRBD1 (5 bases). This CDR3 contains 17 residues. The V end was cut by 0 bases, the J end by 0 bases, with 14 bases between. Germline V gene sequence: CDR1 LGHNA, CDR2 YSLEER. The CDR3, as DNA: TGCGCCAGCAGCCAAGATTGGGCAGGGATCATGAACACTGAAGCTTTCTTT. Its protein is CASSQDWAGIMNTEAFF.

This clonotype was found a few times. The J gene is TRBJ1-1, the V gene TRBV27; no clear D. CDR1 MNHEY and CDR2 SMNVEV come from the germline V gene (reference sequence). CDR3 length: 12 residues. Trimming pared 7 bases from V and 3 bases from J, leaving 9 bases between. CDR3 amino acids: CASKKWDTEAFF. For the CDR3, the DNA is TGTGCCAGCAAGAAGTGGGACACTGAAGCTTTCTTT.

The chain recombines TRBV6-2 or TRBV6-3 with TRBJ2-5; D uncertain. The ends were cut back, 5 bases at V and 14 bases at J, with 15 bases in the middle. CDR1 is MNHEY and CDR2 is SVGEGT in the germline V gene. This CDR3 has 11 amino acids. Here the CDR3 reads CASSPHLGLYF. The CDR3 region has the DNA TGTGCCAGCAGTCCCCATTTAGGCCTTTACTTC.

CDR3 nucleotide sequence: TGTGCCAGCAAGGATTCGGTCTATGGCTACACCTTC. Its translation is CASKDSVYGYTF. This chain links TRBV6-2 or TRBV6-3 with TRBJ1-2; D remains ambiguous. Germline CDR1 reads MNHEY; CDR2 reads SVGEGT. The CDR3 spans 12 residues. Between the trimmed V and J ends, which lost 7 bases and 4 bases, there was a span of 10 bases.

The chain uses TRBV28 and TRBJ2-5; TRBD1 agrees at 8 bases. The CDR3 is 20 residues long. J gave up 2 bases and V 2 bases, and 19 bases lay outside the gene matches. CDR1 MDHEN and CDR2 SYDVKM come from the germline V gene. CDR3: CASSLNFWGNPGQEQETQYF. Here the CDR3 DNA reads TGTGCCAGCAGTTTAAATTTCTGGGGGAATCCGGGACAGGAACAAGAGACCCAGTACTTC.

This sequence joins TRBV28 and TRBJ1-2; D perhaps matches TRBD1 (5 bases). With 3 bases removed from V and 2 bases from J, the gap between germline ends came to 10 bases. The CDR3 extends over 14 amino acids. The germline V gene encodes CDR1 MDHEN and CDR2 SYDVKM. The CDR3 DNA sequence: TGTGCCAGCAGTTTTATAGGGGACAACTATGGCTACACCTTC. Encoded protein: CASSFIGDNYGYTF.

This clonotype appeared a few times. This chain uses TRBV6-5 with TRBJ2-4; TRBD1 matches at 8 bases. CDR3 length: 14 residues. With V trimmed by 0 bases and J by 6 bases, 1 base remained unmatched. CDR1 and CDR2 from the germline V gene are MNHEY and SVGAGI. The CDR3 sequence: CASSYSGTGNIQYF. CDR3 nucleotides: TGTGCCAGCAGTTACTCGGGGACAGGAAACATTCAGTACTTC.

This clonotype was picked up a small number of times. The CDR3 DNA sequence: TGTGCCAGCAGTTCCCCCTGGGACAGTCCCTTGGAGGGGCAGTTCTTC. This translates into CASSSPWDSPLEGQFF. V and J are TRBV12-3 or TRBV12-4 and TRBJ2-1, with D perhaps matching TRBD1 (7 bases). This CDR3 comprises 16 residues. V was trimmed by 4 bases and J by 12 bases, leaving 25 bases between them.

This clonotype was seen more than once but under ten times. This chain links TRBV7-9 with TRBJ2-7; D is perhaps TRBD1 (5 bases). Germline values: CDR1 SEHNR, CDR2 FQNEAQ (reference sequence). V was clipped by 1 base and J by 2 bases, with 12 bases between them. This CDR3 is built from 15 residues. This chain's CDR3 is CASSLEGARAYEQYF. Written as DNA, the CDR3 is TGTGCCAGCAGCTTAGAAGGGGCCAGAGCCTACGAGCAGTACTTC. The entire variable domain, with the rest obtained from reference TRBV7-9 and TRBJ2-7, is as follows: DTGVSQNPRHKITKRGQNVTFRCDPISEHNRLYWYRQTLGQGPEFLTYFQNEAQLEKSRLLSDRFSAERPKGSFSTLEIQRTEQGDSAMYLCASSLEGARAYEQYFGPGTRLTVT.

There are a few counts of this clonotype. The chain uses TRBV19 and TRBJ2-2; D unresolved. The CDR3 has 11 residues. V shed 10 bases and J shed 6 bases, with 9 bases lying between them. CDR1 LNHDA and CDR2 SQIVND come from the germline V gene (reference sequence). As DNA, the CDR3 is TGTGCCACCGCGGATCCCGGGGAGCTGTTTTTT. This encodes CATADPGELFF.

The chain carries TRBV6-2 or TRBV6-3 and TRBJ1-2; D is undetermined. Trimming cost V 6 bases and J 4 bases, with 6 bases left between them. Germline V gene lookup returns CDR1 MNHEY and CDR2 SVGEGT. The CDR3 spans 11 residues. The CDR3 here is CASRSFYGYTF. CDR3 bases: TGTGCCAGCAGGAGCTTCTATGGCTACACCTTC.

In this sample, this clonotype turned up a few times. The V gene is TRBV27, the J gene TRBJ2-7, with 7 nucleotides matching TRBD2. The V and J ends lost 2 bases and 4 bases, in that order; junction bases with no gene match: 5. CDR1 and CDR2 (germline): MNHEY, SMNVEV (reference sequence). This CDR3 spans 14 amino acids. The CDR3 protein is CASSLGTTLYEQYF. In DNA, the CDR3 is TGTGCCAGCAGTTTAGGGACTACCCTTTACGAGCAGTACTTC.

This clonotype was recorded a few times. This chain links TRBV9 with TRBJ2-1, with D perhaps matching TRBD1 (5 bases). Germline V lookup: CDR1 SGDLS, CDR2 YYNGEE. The CDR3 is 13 amino acids. Trimming left V 0 bases short and J 10 bases short, with 11 bases between. The CDR3 sequence is CASSVEGVSEQFF. The DNA for the CDR3 is TGTGCCAGCAGCGTAGAAGGGGTATCCGAGCAGTTCTTC.

This chain connects TRBV7-9 to TRBJ2-5; 7 bases agree with TRBD2. CDR3 length: 15 amino acids. Germline lookup yields CDR1 SEHNR and CDR2 FQNEAQ (reference sequence). V shed 3 bases and J 1 base; nucleotides not matched to a gene: 5. CDR3 coding DNA: TGTGCCAGCAGCTTCCGAGCGGGACGCCAAGAGACCCAGTACTTC. Translating gives CASSFRAGRQETQYF.

V is TRBV24-1 and J is TRBJ2-2; D is possibly TRBD1 (5 bases). This CDR3 is built from 17 residues. Germline lookup yields CDR1 KGHDR and CDR2 SFDVKD. The V end lost 3 bases, the J end lost 5 bases, and 18 bases lay between the germline ends. The CDR3 loop reads CATSDPDSPFGTGELFF. DNA of the CDR3: TGTGCCACCAGTGATCCCGACAGCCCCTTTGGGACCGGGGAGCTGTTTTTT.

This clonotype was found a few times. This chain connects TRBV11-2 to TRBJ1-1, with D possibly matching TRBD1 (5 bases). The germline V gene has CDR1 SGHAT and CDR2 FQNNGV. The length of the CDR3 is 15 residues. Trimming removed 3 bases from V and 4 bases from J, with 15 bases in between. CDR3 loop: CASSFWGGDTTEAFF. CDR3 bases: TGTGCCAGCAGCTTTTGGGGGGGGGATACCACTGAAGCTTTCTTT.

In its sample, this clonotype was seen many times. V and J are TRBV7-2 and TRBJ1-1; the D is unclear. Germline-derived CDR1 and CDR2 are SGHTA and FQGNSA. V was pared by 3 bases and J by 5 bases, with 13 bases between. This CDR3 has 14 residues. The CDR3 nucleotides read TGTGCCAGCAGCTTTTTCGAATGGGATACTGAAGCTTTCTTT. It encodes CASSFFEWDTEAFF.

V gene TRBV24-1 combines with J gene TRBJ2-3, with a weak D call TRBD1 (5 bases). CDR1 KGHDR and CDR2 SFDVKD come from the germline V gene. The V end was cut by 2 bases, the J end by 0 bases, with 11 bases between. CDR3 length: 16 residues. CDR3 coding DNA: TGTGCCACCAGTGATTCTCCCAGGGCTAGCACAGATACGCAGTATTTT. This translates into CATSDSPRASTDTQYF.

This clonotype has only a few counts. The chain is built from TRBV7-6 and TRBJ1-1; D remains unclear. Germline assignment: CDR1 SGHVS and CDR2 FNYEAQ. The CDR3 loop spans 13 amino acids. V lost 2 bases and J 7 bases, leaving 11 bases between the germline ends. The CDR3 here is CASSLSPGDEAFF. For the CDR3, the DNA is TGTGCCAGCAGCTTAAGTCCCGGAGATGAAGCTTTCTTT.

The chain combines TRBV24-1 with TRBJ2-1, with D hard to call. Germline lookup yields CDR1 KGHDR and CDR2 SFDVKD. The V end was cut by 8 bases, the J end by 8 bases, with 18 bases between. The CDR3 extends over 14 amino acids. The CDR3 is CATTPGPPSHEQFF. CDR3 sequence (DNA): TGTGCCACCACCCCGGGCCCTCCCTCCCATGAGCAGTTCTTC.